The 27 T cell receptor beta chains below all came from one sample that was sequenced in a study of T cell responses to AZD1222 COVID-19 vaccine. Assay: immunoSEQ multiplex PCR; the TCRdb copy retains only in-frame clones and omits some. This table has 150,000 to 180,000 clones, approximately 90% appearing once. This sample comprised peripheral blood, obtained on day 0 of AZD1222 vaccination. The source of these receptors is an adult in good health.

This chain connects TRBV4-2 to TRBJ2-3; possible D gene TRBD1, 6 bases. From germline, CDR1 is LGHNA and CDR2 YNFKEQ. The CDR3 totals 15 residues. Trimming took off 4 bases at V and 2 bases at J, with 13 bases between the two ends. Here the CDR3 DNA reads TGTGCCAGCAGCCGGGTTAGGACAGTCACAGATACGCAGTATTTT. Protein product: CASSRVRTVTDTQYF.

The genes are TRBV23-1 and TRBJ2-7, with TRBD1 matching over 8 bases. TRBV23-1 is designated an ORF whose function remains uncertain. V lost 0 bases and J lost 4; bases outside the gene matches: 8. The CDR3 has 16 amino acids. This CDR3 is CASSQSRTGFNYEQYF. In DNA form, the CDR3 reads TGCGCCAGCAGTCAATCGAGGACAGGGTTTAATTACGAGCAGTACTTC.

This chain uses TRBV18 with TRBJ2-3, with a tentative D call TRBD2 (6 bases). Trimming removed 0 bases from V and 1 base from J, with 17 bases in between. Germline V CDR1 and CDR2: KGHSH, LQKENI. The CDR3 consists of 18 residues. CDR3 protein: CASSPPNIRGTGTDTQYF. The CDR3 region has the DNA TGTGCCAGCTCACCACCTAATATTCGCGGGACGGGCACAGATACGCAGTATTTT.

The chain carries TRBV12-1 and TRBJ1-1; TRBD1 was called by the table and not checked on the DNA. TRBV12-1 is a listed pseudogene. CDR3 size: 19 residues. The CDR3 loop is CARPKLLKGQGRGNTEAFF. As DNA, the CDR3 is TGTGCCAGACCAAAACTTTTAAAGGGACAGGGGAGGGGGAACACTGAAGCTTTCTTT.

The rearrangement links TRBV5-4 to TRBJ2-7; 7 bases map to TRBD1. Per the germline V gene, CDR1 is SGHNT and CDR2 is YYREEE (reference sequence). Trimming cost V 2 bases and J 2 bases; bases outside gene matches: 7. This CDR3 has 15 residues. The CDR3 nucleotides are TGTGCCAGCAGCTTTGGGACAGAGACAACCTACGAGCAGTACTTC. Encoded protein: CASSFGTETTYEQYF.

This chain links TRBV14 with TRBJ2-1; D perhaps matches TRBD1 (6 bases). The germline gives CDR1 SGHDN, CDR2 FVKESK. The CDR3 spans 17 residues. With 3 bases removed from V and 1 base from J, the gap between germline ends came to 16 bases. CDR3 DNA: TGTGCCAGCAGCCAGATCACTACAGGGTATTCCTACAATGAGCAGTTCTTC. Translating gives CASSQITTGYSYNEQFF.

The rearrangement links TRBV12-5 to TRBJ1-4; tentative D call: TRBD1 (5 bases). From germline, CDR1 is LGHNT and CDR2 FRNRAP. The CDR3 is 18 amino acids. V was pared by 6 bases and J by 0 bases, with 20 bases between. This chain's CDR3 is CASGLSGTNATTNEKLFF. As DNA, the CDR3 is TGTGCTAGTGGCTTATCCGGGACTAATGCGACAACTAATGAAAAACTGTTTTTT.

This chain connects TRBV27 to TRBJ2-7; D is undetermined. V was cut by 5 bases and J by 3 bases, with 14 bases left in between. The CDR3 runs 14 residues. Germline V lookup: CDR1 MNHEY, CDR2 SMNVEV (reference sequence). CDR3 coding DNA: TGTGCCAGCAGTCCCTCCATAACACACTACGAGCAGTACTTC. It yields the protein CASSPSITHYEQYF.

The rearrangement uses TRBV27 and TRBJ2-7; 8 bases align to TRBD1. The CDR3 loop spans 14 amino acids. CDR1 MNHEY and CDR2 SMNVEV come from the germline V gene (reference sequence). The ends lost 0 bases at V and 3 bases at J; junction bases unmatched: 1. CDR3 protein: CASSLSQGGYEQYF. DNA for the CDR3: TGTGCCAGCAGTTTATCACAGGGGGGCTACGAGCAGTACTTC.

CDR3 residues: CSASVPEVGYEQYF. The DNA for the CDR3 is TGCAGTGCTAGTGTTCCGGAAGTGGGGTACGAGCAGTACTTC. The chain uses TRBV20-1 and TRBJ2-7; the D is unclear. Trimming removed 3 bases from V and 4 bases from J, with 16 bases in between. The germline V gene has CDR1 DFQATT and CDR2 SNEGSKA (reference sequence). This CDR3 region has 14 residues.

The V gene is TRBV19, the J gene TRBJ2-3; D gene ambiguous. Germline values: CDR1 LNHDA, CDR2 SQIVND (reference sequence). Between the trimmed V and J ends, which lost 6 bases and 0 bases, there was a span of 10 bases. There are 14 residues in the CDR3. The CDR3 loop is CASSTQTSTDTQYF. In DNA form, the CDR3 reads TGTGCCAGTAGCACACAAACTAGCACAGATACGCAGTATTTT.

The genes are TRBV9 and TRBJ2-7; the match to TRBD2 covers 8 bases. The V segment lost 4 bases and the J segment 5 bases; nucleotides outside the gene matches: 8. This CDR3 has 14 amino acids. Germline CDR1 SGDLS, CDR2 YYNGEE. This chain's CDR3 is CASSPTGTRNEQYF. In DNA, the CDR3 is TGTGCCAGCAGCCCCACCGGGACTAGGAACGAGCAGTACTTC.

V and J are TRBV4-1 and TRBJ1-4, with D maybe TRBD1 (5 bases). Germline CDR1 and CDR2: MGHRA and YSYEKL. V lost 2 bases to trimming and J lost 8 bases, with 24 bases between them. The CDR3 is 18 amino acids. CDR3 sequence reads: CASSQLFPLGTATEKLFF. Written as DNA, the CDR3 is TGCGCCAGCAGCCAACTCTTCCCGTTAGGGACGGCGACGGAAAAACTGTTTTTT.

CDR3 DNA: TGTGCCAGCAAGCTCGCGACAGAAGGAAGGTACAATGAGCAGTTCTTC. The encoded protein is CASKLATEGRYNEQFF. This chain links TRBV27 with TRBJ2-1; D might be TRBD1 (5 bases). The CDR3 length is 16 residues. V lost 7 bases and J 4 bases, leaving 20 bases between the germline ends. CDR1 is MNHEY and CDR2 is SMNVEV in the germline V gene (reference sequence).

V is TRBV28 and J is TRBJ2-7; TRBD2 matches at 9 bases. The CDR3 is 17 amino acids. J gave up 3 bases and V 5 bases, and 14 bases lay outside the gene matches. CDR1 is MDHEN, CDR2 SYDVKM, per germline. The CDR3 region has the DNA TGTGCCAGCAGTCCAGGGCTAGCGGGACTGAAACTCTACGAGCAGTACTTC. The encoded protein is CASSPGLAGLKLYEQYF. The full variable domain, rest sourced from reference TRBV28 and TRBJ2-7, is DVKVTQSSRYLVKRTGEKVFLECVQDMDHENMFWYRQDPGLGLRLIYFSYDVKMKEKGDIPEGYSVSREKKERFSLILESASTNQTSMYLCASSPGLAGLKLYEQYFGPGTRLTVT.

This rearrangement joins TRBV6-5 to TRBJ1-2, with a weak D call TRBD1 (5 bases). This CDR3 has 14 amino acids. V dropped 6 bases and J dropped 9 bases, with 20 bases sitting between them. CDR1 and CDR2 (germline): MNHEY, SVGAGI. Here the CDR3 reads CASRTGTLQGSYTF. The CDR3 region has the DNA TGTGCCAGCAGAACCGGGACTTTACAAGGAAGCTACACCTTC.

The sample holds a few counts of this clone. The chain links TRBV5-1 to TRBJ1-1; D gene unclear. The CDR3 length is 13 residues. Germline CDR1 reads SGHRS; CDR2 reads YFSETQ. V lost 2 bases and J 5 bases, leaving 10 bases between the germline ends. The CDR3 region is CASSFLLGTEAFF. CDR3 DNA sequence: TGCGCCAGCAGCTTTCTCCTGGGTACTGAAGCTTTCTTT.

The CDR3, as DNA: TGTGCCAGCAGTTACGCACAGAGTAATGAAAAACTGTTTTTT. The encoded protein is CASSYAQSNEKLFF. The rearrangement uses TRBV6-6 and TRBJ1-4; no firm D call. Trimming cost V 2 bases and J 4 bases, with 8 bases left between them. Germline V gene sequence: CDR1 MNHNY, CDR2 SVGAGI (reference sequence). The CDR3 sequence is 14 residues long.

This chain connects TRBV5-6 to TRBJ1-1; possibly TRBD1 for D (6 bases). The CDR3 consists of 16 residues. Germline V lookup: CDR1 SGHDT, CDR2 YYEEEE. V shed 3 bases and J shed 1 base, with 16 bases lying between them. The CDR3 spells CASSSGPGHWNTEAFF. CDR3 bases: TGTGCCAGCAGCTCCGGACCGGGACACTGGAACACTGAAGCTTTCTTT.

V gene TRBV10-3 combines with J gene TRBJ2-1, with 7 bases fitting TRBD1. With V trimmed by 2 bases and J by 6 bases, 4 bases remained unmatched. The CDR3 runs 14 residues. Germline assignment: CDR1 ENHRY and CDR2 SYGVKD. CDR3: CAISERGRINEQFF. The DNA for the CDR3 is TGTGCCATCAGTGAGAGGGGGCGGATCAATGAGCAGTTCTTC.

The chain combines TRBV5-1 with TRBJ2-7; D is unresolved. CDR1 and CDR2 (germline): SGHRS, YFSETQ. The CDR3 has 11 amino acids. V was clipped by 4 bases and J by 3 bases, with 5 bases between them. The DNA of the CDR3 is TGCGCCAGCAGCCAAAACTACGAGCAGTACTTC. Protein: CASSQNYEQYF.

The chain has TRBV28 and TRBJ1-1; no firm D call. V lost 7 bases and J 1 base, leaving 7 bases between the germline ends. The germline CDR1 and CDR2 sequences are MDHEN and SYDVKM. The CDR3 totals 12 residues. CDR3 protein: CASTEGNTEAFF. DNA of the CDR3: TGTGCCAGCACTGAAGGGAACACTGAAGCTTTCTTT.

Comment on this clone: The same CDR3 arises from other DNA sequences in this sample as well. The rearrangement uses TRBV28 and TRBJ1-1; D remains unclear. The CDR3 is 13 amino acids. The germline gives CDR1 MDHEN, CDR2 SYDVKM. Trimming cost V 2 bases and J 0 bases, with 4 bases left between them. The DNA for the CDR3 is TGTGCCAGCAGTTTAAGTCTGAACACTGAAGCTTTCTTT. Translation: CASSLSLNTEAFF.

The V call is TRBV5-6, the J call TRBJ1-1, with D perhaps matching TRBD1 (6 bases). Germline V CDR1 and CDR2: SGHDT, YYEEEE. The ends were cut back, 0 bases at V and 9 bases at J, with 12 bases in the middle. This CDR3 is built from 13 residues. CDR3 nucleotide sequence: TGTGCCAGCAGCTTGGAACAGGGCGGTCAAGCTTTCTTT. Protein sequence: CASSLEQGGQAFF.

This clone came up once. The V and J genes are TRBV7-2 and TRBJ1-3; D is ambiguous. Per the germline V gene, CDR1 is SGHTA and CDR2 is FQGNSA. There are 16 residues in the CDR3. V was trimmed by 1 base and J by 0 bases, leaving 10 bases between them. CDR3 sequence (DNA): TGTGCCAGCAGCTTAGTTTCCCAAAGCTCTGGAAACACCATATATTTT. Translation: CASSLVSQSSGNTIYF.

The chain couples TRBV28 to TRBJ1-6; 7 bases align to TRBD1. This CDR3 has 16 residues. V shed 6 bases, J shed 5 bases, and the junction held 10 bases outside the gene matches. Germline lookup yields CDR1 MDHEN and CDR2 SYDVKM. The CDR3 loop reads CASRSRGTAHNSPLHF. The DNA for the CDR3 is TGTGCCAGCAGGTCGCGGGGGACAGCCCATAATTCACCCCTCCACTTT.

As DNA, the CDR3 is TGTGCCAGCAGCCTCCACTTTCGCCCTGGCGAGCAGTACTTC. Translated: CASSLHFRPGEQYF. V gene TRBV5-4 combines with J gene TRBJ2-7; no clear D. This CDR3 region has 14 residues. Germline CDR1 is SGHNT and CDR2 is YYREEE (reference sequence). V lost 4 bases to trimming and J lost 6 bases, with 17 bases between them.